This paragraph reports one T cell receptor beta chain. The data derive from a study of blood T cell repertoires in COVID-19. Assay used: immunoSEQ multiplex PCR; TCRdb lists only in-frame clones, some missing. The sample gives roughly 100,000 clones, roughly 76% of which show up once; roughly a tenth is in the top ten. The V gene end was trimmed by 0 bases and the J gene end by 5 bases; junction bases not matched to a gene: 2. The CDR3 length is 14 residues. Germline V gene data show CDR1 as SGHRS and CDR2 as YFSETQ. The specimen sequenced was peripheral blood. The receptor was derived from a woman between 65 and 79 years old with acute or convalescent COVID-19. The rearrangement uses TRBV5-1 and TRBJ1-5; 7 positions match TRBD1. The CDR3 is CASSLGGGDQPQHF. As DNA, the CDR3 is TGCGCCAGCAGCTTGGGAGGGGGCGATCAGCCCCAGCATTTT.